This note documents a single TCR beta chain sequence. The CDR3 loop spans 14 amino acids. V was shortened by 1 base and J by 3 bases, with 7 bases between the two germline ends. From germline, CDR1 is MNHNS and CDR2 SASEGT. This sample was included in a study of technical replicates of blood from a handful of donors. The repertoire was sequenced with immunoSEQ multiplex PCR; TCRdb's copy has only in-frame clones and lacks some. The sample carries just over 75,000 clones, approximately 93% recorded once. Material for sequencing was T cells isolated from PBMCs. The rearrangement joins TRBV6-1 to TRBJ1-3, with a possible D match to TRBD1 (5 bases). The clonotype originates from a human donor in good health. The DNA for the CDR3 is TGTGCCAGCAGTGAAGGGGGCGATGGAAACACCATATATTTT. It codes for CASSEGGDGNTIYF.